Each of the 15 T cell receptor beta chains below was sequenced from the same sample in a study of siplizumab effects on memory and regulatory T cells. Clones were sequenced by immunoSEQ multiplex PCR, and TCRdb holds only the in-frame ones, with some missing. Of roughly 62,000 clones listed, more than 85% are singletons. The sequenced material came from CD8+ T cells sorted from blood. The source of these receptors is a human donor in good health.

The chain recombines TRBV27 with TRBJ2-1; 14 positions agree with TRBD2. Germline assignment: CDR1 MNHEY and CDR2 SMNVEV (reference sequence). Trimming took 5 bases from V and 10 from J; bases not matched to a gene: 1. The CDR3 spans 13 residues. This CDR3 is CASSGTSGSEQFF. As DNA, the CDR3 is TGTGCCAGCAGTGGGACTAGCGGGAGCGAGCAGTTCTTC.

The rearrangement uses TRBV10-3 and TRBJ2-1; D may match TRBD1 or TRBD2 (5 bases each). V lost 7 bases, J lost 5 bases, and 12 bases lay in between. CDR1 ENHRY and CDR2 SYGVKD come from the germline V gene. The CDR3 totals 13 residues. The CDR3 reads CAINRDLNNEQFF. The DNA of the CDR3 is TGTGCCATCAATCGGGACCTAAACAATGAGCAGTTCTTC.

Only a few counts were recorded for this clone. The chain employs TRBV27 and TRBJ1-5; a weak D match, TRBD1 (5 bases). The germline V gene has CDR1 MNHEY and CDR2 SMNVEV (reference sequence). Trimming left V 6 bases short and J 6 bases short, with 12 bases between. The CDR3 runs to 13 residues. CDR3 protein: CASSLGLSQPQHF. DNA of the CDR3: TGTGCCAGCAGCCTGGGGCTGAGTCAGCCCCAGCATTTT.

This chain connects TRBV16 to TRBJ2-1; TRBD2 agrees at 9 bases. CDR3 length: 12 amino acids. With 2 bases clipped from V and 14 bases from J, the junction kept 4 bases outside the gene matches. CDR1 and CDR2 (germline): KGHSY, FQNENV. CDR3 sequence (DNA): TGTGCCAGCAGCCAAGTAGCGGGAGCGGAGTTCTTC. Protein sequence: CASSQVAGAEFF.

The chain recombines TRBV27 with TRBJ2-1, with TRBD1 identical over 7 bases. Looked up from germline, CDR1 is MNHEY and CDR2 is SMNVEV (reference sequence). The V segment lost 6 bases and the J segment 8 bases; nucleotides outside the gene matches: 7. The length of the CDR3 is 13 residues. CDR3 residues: CASSLTGVHEQFF. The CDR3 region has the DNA TGTGCCAGCAGCCTAACAGGGGTCCATGAGCAGTTCTTC.

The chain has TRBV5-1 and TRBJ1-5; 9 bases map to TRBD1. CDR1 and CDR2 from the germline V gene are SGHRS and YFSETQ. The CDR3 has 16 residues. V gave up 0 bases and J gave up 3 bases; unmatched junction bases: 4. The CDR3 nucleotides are TGCGCCAGCAGCTTGGGGGGGACAGGGTACAATCAGCCCCAGCATTTT. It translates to CASSLGGTGYNQPQHF.

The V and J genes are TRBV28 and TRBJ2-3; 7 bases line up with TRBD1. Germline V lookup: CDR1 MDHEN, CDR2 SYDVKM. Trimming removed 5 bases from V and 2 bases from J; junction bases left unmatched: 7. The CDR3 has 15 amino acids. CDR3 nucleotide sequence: TGTGCCAGCAGTCCCGGGGACAGTTACACAGATACGCAGTATTTT. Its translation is CASSPGDSYTDTQYF.

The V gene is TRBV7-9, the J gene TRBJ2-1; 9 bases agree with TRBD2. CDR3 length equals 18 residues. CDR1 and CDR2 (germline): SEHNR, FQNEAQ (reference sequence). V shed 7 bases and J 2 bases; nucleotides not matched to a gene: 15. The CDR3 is CASKQGDVAGVAYNEQFF. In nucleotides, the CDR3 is TGTGCCAGCAAACAAGGGGACGTAGCGGGAGTAGCCTACAATGAGCAGTTCTTC. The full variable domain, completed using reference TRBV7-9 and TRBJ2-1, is DTGVSQNPRHKITKRGQNVTFRCDPISEHNRLYWYRQTLGQGPEFLTYFQNEAQLEKSRLLSDRFSAERPKGSFSTLEIQRTEQGDSAMYLCASKQGDVAGVAYNEQFFGPGTRLTVL.

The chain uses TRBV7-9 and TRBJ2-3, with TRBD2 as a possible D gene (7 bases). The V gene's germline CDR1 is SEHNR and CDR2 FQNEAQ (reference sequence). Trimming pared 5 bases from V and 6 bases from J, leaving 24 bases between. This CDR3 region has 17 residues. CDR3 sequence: CASSPLGGGLPGDTQYF. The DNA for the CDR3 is TGTGCCAGCAGCCCCTTAGGGGGGGGGCTCCCCGGGGATACGCAGTATTTT.

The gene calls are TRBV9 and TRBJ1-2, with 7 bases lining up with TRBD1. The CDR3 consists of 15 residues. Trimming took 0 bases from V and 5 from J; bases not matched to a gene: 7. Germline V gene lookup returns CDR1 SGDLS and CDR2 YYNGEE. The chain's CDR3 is CASSVDDRAEYGYTF. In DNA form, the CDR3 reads TGTGCCAGCAGCGTAGATGACAGGGCAGAATATGGCTACACCTTC. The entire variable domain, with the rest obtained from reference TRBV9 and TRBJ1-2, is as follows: DSGVTQTPKHLITATGQRVTLRCSPRSGDLSVYWYQQSLDQGLQFLIQYYNGEERAKGNILERFSAQQFPDLHSELNLSSLELGDSALYFCASSVDDRAEYGYTFGSGTRLTVV.

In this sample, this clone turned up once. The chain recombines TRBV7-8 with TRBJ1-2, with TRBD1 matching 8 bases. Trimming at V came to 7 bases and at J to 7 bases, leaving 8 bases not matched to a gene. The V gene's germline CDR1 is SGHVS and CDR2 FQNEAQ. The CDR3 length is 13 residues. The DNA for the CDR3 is TGTGCCAGCATCCCCGACAGGGGTGGTGGCTACACCTTC. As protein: CASIPDRGGGYTF.

The CDR3 loop reads CSVRLHRSYEQYF. The DNA of the CDR3 is TGCAGCGTTCGATTGCATCGGTCCTACGAGCAGTACTTC. This rearrangement joins TRBV29-1 to TRBJ2-7; the D is unclear. V lost 5 bases, J lost 1 base, and 12 bases lay in between. This CDR3 region has 13 residues. Germline assignment: CDR1 SQVTM and CDR2 ANQGSEA.

The CDR3 DNA follows: TGTGCCAGCAGTTACTCGATAGAGAGCACAGATACGCAGTATTTT. Translating gives CASSYSIESTDTQYF. The chain combines TRBV6-5 with TRBJ2-3; D is undetermined. The CDR3 covers 15 residues. Trimming removed 0 bases at V and 0 bases at J, with 7 bases between. Germline loops: CDR1 MNHEY, CDR2 SVGAGI.

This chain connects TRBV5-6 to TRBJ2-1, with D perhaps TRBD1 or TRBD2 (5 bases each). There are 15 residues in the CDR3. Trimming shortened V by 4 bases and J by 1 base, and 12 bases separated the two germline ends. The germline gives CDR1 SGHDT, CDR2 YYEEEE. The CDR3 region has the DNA TGTGCCAGCAGCGTCCTGAGGGGATCCTACAATGAGCAGTTCTTC. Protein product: CASSVLRGSYNEQFF. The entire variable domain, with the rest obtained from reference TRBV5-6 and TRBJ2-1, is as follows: DAGVTQSPTHLIKTRGQQVTLRCSPKSGHDTVSWYQQALGQGPQFIFQYYEEEERQRGNFPDRFSGHQFPNYSSELNVNALLLGDSALYLCASSVLRGSYNEQFFGPGTRLTVL.

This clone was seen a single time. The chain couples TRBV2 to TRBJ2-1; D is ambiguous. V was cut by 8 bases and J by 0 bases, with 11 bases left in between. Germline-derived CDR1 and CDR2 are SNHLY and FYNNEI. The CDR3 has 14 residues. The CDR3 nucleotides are TGTGCCAGCGGGCGAGAGAGCTCCTACAATGAGCAGTTCTTC. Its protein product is CASGRESSYNEQFF.